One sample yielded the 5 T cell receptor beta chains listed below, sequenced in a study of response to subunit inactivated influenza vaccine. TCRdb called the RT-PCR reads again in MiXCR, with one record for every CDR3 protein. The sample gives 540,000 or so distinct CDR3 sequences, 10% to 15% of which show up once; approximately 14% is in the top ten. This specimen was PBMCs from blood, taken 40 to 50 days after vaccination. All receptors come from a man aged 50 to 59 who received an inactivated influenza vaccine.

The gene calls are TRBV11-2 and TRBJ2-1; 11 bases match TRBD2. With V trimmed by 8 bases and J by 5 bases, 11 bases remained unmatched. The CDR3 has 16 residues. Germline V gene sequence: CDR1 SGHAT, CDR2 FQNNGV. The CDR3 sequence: CASLGTLAGGNNEQFF. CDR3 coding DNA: TGTGCCAGCCTCGGAACCCTAGCGGGGGGAAACAATGAGCAGTTCTTC.

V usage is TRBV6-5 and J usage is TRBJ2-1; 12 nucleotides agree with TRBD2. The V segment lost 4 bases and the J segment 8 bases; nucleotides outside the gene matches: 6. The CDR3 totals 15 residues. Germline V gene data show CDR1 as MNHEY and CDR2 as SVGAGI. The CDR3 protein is CASSFPGLAGHEQFF. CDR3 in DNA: TGTGCCAGCAGTTTCCCGGGACTAGCGGGCCATGAGCAGTTCTTC.

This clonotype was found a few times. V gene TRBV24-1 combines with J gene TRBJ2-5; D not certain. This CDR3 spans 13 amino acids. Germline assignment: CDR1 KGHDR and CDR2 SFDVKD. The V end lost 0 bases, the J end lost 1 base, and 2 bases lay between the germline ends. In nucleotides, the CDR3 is TGTGCCACCAGTGATTTGTCCCAAGAGACCCAGTACTTC. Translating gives CATSDLSQETQYF.

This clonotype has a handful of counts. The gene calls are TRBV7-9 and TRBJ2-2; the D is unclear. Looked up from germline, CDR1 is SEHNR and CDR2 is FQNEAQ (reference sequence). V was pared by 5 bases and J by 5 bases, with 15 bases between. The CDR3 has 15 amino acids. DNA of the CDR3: TGTGCCAGCAGCATTAACCCCATCCCGACCGGGGAGCTGTTTTTT. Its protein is CASSINPIPTGELFF.

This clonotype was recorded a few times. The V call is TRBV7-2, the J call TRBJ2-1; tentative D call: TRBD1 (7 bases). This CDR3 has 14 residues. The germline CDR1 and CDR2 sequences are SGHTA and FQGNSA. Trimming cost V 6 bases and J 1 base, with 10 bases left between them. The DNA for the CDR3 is TGTGCCAGCAGGGCGGGACAGTCCTACAATGAGCAGTTCTTC. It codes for CASRAGQSYNEQFF. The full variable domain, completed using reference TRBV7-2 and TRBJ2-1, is GAGVSQSPSNKVTEKGKDVELRCDPISGHTALYWYRQSLGQGLEFLIYFQGNSAPDKSGLPSDRFSAERTGGSVSTLTIQRTQQEDSAVYLCASRAGQSYNEQFFGPGTRLTVL.